Sequencing of this T cell receptor (beta chain) was carried out in a study of OX40 agonist ivuxolimab in advanced cancers. On the study more broadly: The patients received ivuxolimab by intravenous route every 2 weeks at 0.01 to 10 mg/kg. Cohort: around 83% men, mean age 60, aged roughly 23 to 90. Study results and limitations: Expanded clones were, on average, more numerous among CD8+ T cells than CD4+. With doses of 0.1 to 3.0 mg/kg, CD4+ and CD8+ blood T cells had undergone clonal expansion by week 6.

Clones were sequenced by immunoSEQ multiplex PCR, and TCRdb holds only the in-frame ones, with some missing. The data show tens of thousands of clones, 85% to 95% seen once. As for this clone: Antigen: not known.

The germline V gene encodes CDR1 MNHNS and CDR2 SASEGT. Trimming took 4 bases from V and 7 from J, leaving 4 bases between them. The CDR3 totals 11 residues. The TCR comes from an adult with an advanced solid tumor such as melanoma, head and neck, liver or kidney cancer. This chain links TRBV6-1 with TRBJ2-2; no clear D gene. The material was CD4+ or CD8+ T cells sorted from blood, obtained in a trial of the OX40 agonist ivuxolimab. CDR3 nucleotides: TGTGCCAGCAGTGCAGTCGGGGAGCTGTTTTTT. Translation: CASSAVGELFF.